The rows below give T cell receptor beta chains drawn from one sample of a study of Graves' ophthalmopathy and Graves' hyperthyroidism. TCRdb re-analysed the multiplex PCR reads in MiXCR, keeping a single row per CDR3 protein. The table shows a few hundred thousand distinct CDR3 sequences, with under 45% occurring only once. The material sequenced was peripheral blood or thyroid tissue (not recorded which). The receptor source for this set is an adult man with Graves' hyperthyroidism. The CDR3 runs from the conserved cysteine through the conserved F or W. Each record gives: J gene, D gene, V gene, clone size, CDR3 DNA, CDR3 protein. A D gene is named only where the DNA matches it firmly. Clone size is stated in some rows and not others, as once, few, many or a class when expanded.

j_call: TRBJ2-2; d_call: -; v_call: TRBV7-9; clone_size: few; cdr3_nt: TGTGCCAGCAGCTTACGAGGGCCGGACACCGGGGAGCTGTTTTTT; cdr3_aa: CASSLRGPDTGELFF
j_call: TRBJ1-3; d_call: TRBD1; v_call: TRBV9; clone_size: once; cdr3_nt: TGTGCCAGCAGCGACCGGACAGGGAACACCATATATTTT; cdr3_aa: CASSDRTGNTIYF
j_call: TRBJ1-6; d_call: -; v_call: TRBV7-2; clone_size: -; cdr3_nt: TGTGCCGGCAGCTTTCGTGCCAGCTCCTATAATTCACCCCTCCACTTT; cdr3_aa: CAGSFRASSYNSPLHF
j_call: TRBJ2-7; d_call: -; v_call: TRBV29-1; clone_size: once; cdr3_nt: TGCAGCGTGGCCCTGGGGGGCAGTGAGCAGTACTTC; cdr3_aa: CSVALGGSEQYF
j_call: TRBJ1-4; d_call: TRBD1; v_call: TRBV19; clone_size: -; cdr3_nt: TGTGCCAGTAGGACAGGGGGCGATGGAAAACTGTTTTTT; cdr3_aa: CASRTGGDGKLFF
j_call: TRBJ1-5; d_call: -; v_call: TRBV15; clone_size: many; cdr3_nt: TGTGCCACCAGCAGAGGATTTGATAGCAATCAGCCCCAGCATTTT; cdr3_aa: CATSRGFDSNQPQHF
j_call: TRBJ2-7; d_call: -; v_call: TRBV7-9; clone_size: many; cdr3_nt: TGTGCCAGCAGCCCTGGAGGCGGATCCTACGAGCAGTACTTC; cdr3_aa: CASSPGGGSYEQYF
j_call: TRBJ1-1; d_call: -; v_call: TRBV7-6; clone_size: many; cdr3_nt: TGTGCCAGCAGCCCCGGACGGAATGAAGCTTTCTTT; cdr3_aa: CASSPGRNEAFF
j_call: TRBJ1-1; d_call: -; v_call: TRBV10-2; clone_size: -; cdr3_nt: TGCGCCAGCAGTTTATCGTTTTGGGGTGGGAACACTGAAGCTTTCTTT; cdr3_aa: CASSLSFWGGNTEAFF
j_call: TRBJ2-2; d_call: TRBD2; v_call: TRBV5-1; clone_size: many; cdr3_nt: TGCGCCAGCAGCTGGGGACTAGCGGGCGTCACCGGGGAGCTGTTTTTT; cdr3_aa: CASSWGLAGVTGELFF
j_call: TRBJ2-5; d_call: -; v_call: TRBV5-1; clone_size: -; cdr3_nt: TGTGCCAGCAGCCTACCCGGGACCGGGGATGGGGAGACCCAGTACTTC; cdr3_aa: CASSLPGTGDGETQYF
j_call: TRBJ1-2; d_call: -; v_call: TRBV20-1; clone_size: -; cdr3_nt: TGCAGTGCTAGAGCAATAAGGGGGGGAGGCTACACCTTC; cdr3_aa: CSARAIRGGGYTF
j_call: TRBJ2-5; d_call: -; v_call: TRBV28; clone_size: -; cdr3_nt: TGTGCCAGCAGTTCGCGACATTTATCACAAGAGACCCAGTACTTC; cdr3_aa: CASSSRHLSQETQYF
j_call: TRBJ1-6; d_call: TRBD1; v_call: TRBV7-6; clone_size: many; cdr3_nt: TGTGCCAGCAGCGTGACAGGGGGCGCATCACCCCTCCACTTT; cdr3_aa: CASSVTGGASPLHF
j_call: TRBJ2-7; d_call: -; v_call: TRBV5-1; clone_size: many; cdr3_nt: TGCGCCAGCAGCTTGGCGTATGGGGCCGAGCAGTACTTC; cdr3_aa: CASSLAYGAEQYF
j_call: TRBJ1-1; d_call: TRBD1; v_call: TRBV27; clone_size: few; cdr3_nt: TGTGCCAGCAGACGAGGGACAGGGGGGAACACTGAAGCTTTCTTT; cdr3_aa: CASRRGTGGNTEAFF
j_call: TRBJ1-1; d_call: -; v_call: TRBV25-1; clone_size: -; cdr3_nt: TGTGCCTGGAGTGGTCACACCTACCTTGAAGCTTTCTTT; cdr3_aa: CAWSGHTYLEAFF